Shown below are 29 T cell receptor beta chains from a single sample sequenced in a study of blood T cell repertoires in COVID-19 (TCRdb year 2020). Libraries were prepared through the immunoSEQ multiplex PCR assay. TCRdb limited this immuneACCESS table to in-frame rearrangements with V and J called. A share of clones is missing; checked studies link under half to unresolved V genes, and the rest is unexplained. This sample lists about 230,000 clones; approximately 90% were detected once. The ten largest clones take up roughly a tenth of the sample. Sample: PBMCs or T cells enriched from blood (not recorded which). Receptor source: a man under 40 who had recovered from COVID-19.

The chain employs TRBV18 and TRBJ1-2; D gene uncertain. The V and J ends lost 6 bases and 2 bases respectively, with 10 bases between them. Germline values: CDR1 KGHSH, CDR2 LQKENI. CDR3 length: 13 residues. CDR3 in amino acids: CASSLQLNYGYTF. CDR3 nucleotides: TGTGCCAGCTCGTTACAGCTCAACTATGGCTACACCTTC.

J is TRBJ2-2 and V is TRBV7-8, with D perhaps TRBD1 (5 bases). The CDR3 runs 15 residues. Deletions cut 1 base from V and 6 bases from J, with 12 bases between. Germline V CDR1 and CDR2: SGHVS, FQNEAQ. CDR3 in DNA: TGTGCCAGCAGCTTAGGTCCAGGGAAGGCCGGGGAGCTGTTTTTT. It codes for CASSLGPGKAGELFF.

This clone showed up just once. The chain uses TRBV11-2 and TRBJ2-4, with 11 bases aligning to TRBD1. Germline V CDR1 and CDR2: SGHAT, FQNNGV. This CDR3 is 18 amino acids long. V shed 5 bases and J 0 bases; nucleotides not matched to a gene: 9. CDR3 residues: CASSLGQGDGLAKNIQYF. CDR3 DNA: TGTGCCAGCAGCCTGGGACAGGGGGACGGTTTAGCCAAAAACATTCAGTACTTC.

The chain uses TRBV2 and TRBJ1-3; possible D gene TRBD1, 5 bases. Deletions cut 4 bases from V and 1 base from J, with 11 bases between. The length of the CDR3 is 15 residues. Per germline, CDR1 SNHLY and CDR2 FYNNEI. The CDR3 loop reads CASSAGRTSGNTIYF. In DNA form, the CDR3 reads TGTGCCAGCAGTGCCGGCCGGACATCTGGAAACACCATATATTTT.

This chain joins TRBV19 and TRBJ2-4; no clear D. The V gene's germline CDR1 is LNHDA and CDR2 SQIVND (reference sequence). V lost 5 bases and J lost 1, with 15 bases in between. The CDR3 totals 16 residues. The DNA for the CDR3 is TGTGCCAGTAGTCAACTCACCGCCCCGGCCAAAAACATTCAGTACTTC. Protein product: CASSQLTAPAKNIQYF.

CDR3 region: CASSASSGGIQETQYF. Here the CDR3 DNA reads TGTGCCAGCAGCGCTTCTAGCGGGGGCATTCAAGAGACCCAGTACTTC. This chain joins TRBV9 and TRBJ2-5, with 10 positions matching TRBD2. CDR1 SGDLS and CDR2 YYNGEE come from the germline V gene. There are 16 residues in the CDR3. J was trimmed by 2 bases and V by 3 bases; bases with no gene match: 7.

The V call is TRBV6-5, the J call TRBJ2-7; D possibly corresponds to TRBD2 (5 bases). CDR1 MNHEY and CDR2 SVGAGI come from the germline V gene. The CDR3 totals 13 residues. With 8 bases removed from V and 0 bases from J, the gap between germline ends came to 11 bases. The DNA for the CDR3 is TGTGCCAGCCAAAGGGAGCACTCCTACGAGCAGTACTTC. Protein product: CASQREHSYEQYF.

CDR3 bases: TGTGCCAGCTCCCCTACAATAAGCCGGGACAAACTATACAATGAGCAGTTCTTC. The encoded protein is CASSPTISRDKLYNEQFF. The chain employs TRBV18 and TRBJ2-1; D is perhaps TRBD1 (6 bases). The CDR3 loop spans 18 amino acids. V lost 6 bases, J lost 4 bases, and 25 bases lay in between. CDR1 is KGHSH and CDR2 is LQKENI in the germline V gene.

The CDR3 here is CASSLAKEAASYGYTF. DNA for the CDR3: TGTGCCAGCAGCTTAGCGAAAGAGGCAGCTAGCTATGGCTACACCTTC. The V call is TRBV7-2, the J call TRBJ1-2; D ambiguous. The CDR3 length is 16 residues. Deletions cut 0 bases from V and 4 bases from J, with 15 bases between. From germline, CDR1 is SGHTA and CDR2 FQGNSA.

V usage is TRBV27 and J usage is TRBJ1-1; D uncertain. This CDR3 has 14 amino acids. The ends were cut back, 4 bases at V and 5 bases at J, with 14 bases in the middle. Germline assignment: CDR1 MNHEY and CDR2 SMNVEV (reference sequence). CDR3 sequence: CASSWGTSGTEAFF. As DNA, the CDR3 is TGTGCCAGCAGTTGGGGAACGTCGGGGACTGAAGCTTTCTTT.

The chain carries TRBV7-9 and TRBJ1-2, with D uncertain. CDR1 is SEHNR and CDR2 is FQNEAQ in the germline V gene (reference sequence). Trimming took 1 base from V and 7 from J, leaving 13 bases between them. The length of the CDR3 is 14 residues. The CDR3, as DNA: TGTGCCAGCAGCTTAGTTGGATCGGGGAGTGGCTACACCTTC. Amino acid sequence: CASSLVGSGSGYTF. The full variable domain, completed using reference TRBV7-9 and TRBJ1-2, is DTGVSQNPRHKITKRGQNVTFRCDPISEHNRLYWYRQTLGQGPEFLTYFQNEAQLEKSRLLSDRFSAERPKGSFSTLEIQRTEQGDSAMYLCASSLVGSGSGYTFGSGTRLTVV.

The chain combines TRBV6-5 with TRBJ1-2, with D tentatively TRBD1 (5 bases). Trimming left V 0 bases short and J 8 bases short, with 16 bases between. Germline lookup yields CDR1 MNHEY and CDR2 SVGAGI. The CDR3 loop spans 15 amino acids. Here the CDR3 DNA reads TGTGCCAGCAGTTACTCAACGCAGGGAGGGAGAGGCTACACCTTC. Translation gives CASSYSTQGGRGYTF.

J is TRBJ2-7 and V is TRBV4-1; 8 bases fit TRBD2. Germline CDR1 reads MGHRA; CDR2 reads YSYEKL. J gave up 3 bases and V 3 bases, and 10 bases lay outside the gene matches. The CDR3 runs 16 residues. The CDR3 DNA sequence: TGCGCCAGCAGCCACCCCGGGAGGGGGAGTCTCTACGAGCAGTACTTC. Its translation: CASSHPGRGSLYEQYF.

This chain uses TRBV11-3 with TRBJ2-1, with 12 bases fitting TRBD2. The CDR3 length is 16 residues. The ends lost 5 bases at V and 6 bases at J; junction bases unmatched: 8. Germline V CDR1 and CDR2: SGHNT, YENEEA. Written as DNA, the CDR3 is TGTGCCAGCAGCCTCGCCGGGACTAGCGGGTTCAATGAGCAGTTCTTC. Its translation: CASSLAGTSGFNEQFF.

J is TRBJ2-7 and V is TRBV4-1; perhaps TRBD2 as D (5 bases). Trimming cost V 1 base and J 0 bases, with 10 bases left between them. Germline V lookup: CDR1 MGHRA, CDR2 YSYEKL. The CDR3 consists of 15 residues. CDR3 region: CASSQGVASSYEQYF. The DNA for the CDR3 is TGCGCCAGCAGCCAAGGGGTAGCGAGCTCCTACGAGCAGTACTTC.

The chain uses TRBV5-1 and TRBJ1-3; no definite D call. Germline V CDR1 and CDR2: SGHRS, YFSETQ. V dropped 5 bases and J dropped 2 bases, with 11 bases sitting between them. The CDR3 runs 14 residues. CDR3 protein: CASSPGGTGNTIYF. CDR3 in DNA: TGCGCCAGCAGTCCCGGCGGAACTGGAAACACCATATATTTT.

V is TRBV19 and J is TRBJ2-1; D gene ambiguous. V was clipped by 2 bases and J by 6 bases, with 8 bases between them. Germline V gene lookup returns CDR1 LNHDA and CDR2 SQIVND (reference sequence). This CDR3 has 13 amino acids. As DNA, the CDR3 is TGTGCCAGTAGTATATATAGTGGCAATGAGCAGTTCTTC. This translates into CASSIYSGNEQFF.

The gene calls are TRBV4-1 and TRBJ1-5, with D perhaps matching TRBD1 (5 bases). Trimming stripped 4 bases from V and 6 bases from J, with 13 bases between. This CDR3 is 14 amino acids long. The germline V gene encodes CDR1 MGHRA and CDR2 YSYEKL. The CDR3 loop reads CASSRQGSIQPQHF. As DNA, the CDR3 is TGCGCCAGCAGCCGGCAGGGAAGTATTCAGCCCCAGCATTTT.

The V call is TRBV7-9, the J call TRBJ2-1, with 11 positions matching TRBD2. This CDR3 is built from 17 residues. The J segment lost 6 bases and the V segment lost 5 bases, leaving 12 bases of the junction unmatched. Germline V gives CDR1 SEHNR, CDR2 FQNEAQ (reference sequence). CDR3 sequence (DNA): TGTGCCAGCAGCCCAAAGAGCCTAGCGGGAGGTGGCAATGAGCAGTTCTTC. Amino acids: CASSPKSLAGGGNEQFF.

The chain carries TRBV6-1 and TRBJ1-4; TRBD1 agrees at 8 bases. The CDR3 has 15 residues. Germline V CDR1 and CDR2: MNHNS, SASEGT. V shed 1 base, J shed 5 bases, and the junction held 3 bases outside the gene matches. CDR3 in amino acids: CASSEGTGRNEKLFF. The CDR3 bases are TGTGCCAGCAGTGAAGGGACAGGGAGAAATGAAAAACTGTTTTTT.

The V and J genes are TRBV19 and TRBJ2-5; 12 bases agree with TRBD2. This CDR3 has 19 residues. Trimming removed 6 bases from V and 1 base from J; junction bases left unmatched: 15. Germline V lookup: CDR1 LNHDA, CDR2 SQIVND (reference sequence). CDR3 DNA: TGTGCCAGTAGAGGGGGGGGCCCCGGGACTAGCGGGTTCCAAGAGACCCAGTACTTC. It yields the protein CASRGGGPGTSGFQETQYF.

The chain employs TRBV19 and TRBJ2-2, with D perhaps TRBD2 (5 bases). The germline CDR1 and CDR2 sequences are LNHDA and SQIVND (reference sequence). The CDR3 extends over 14 amino acids. The ends were cut back, 1 base at V and 6 bases at J, with 9 bases in the middle. Written as DNA, the CDR3 is TGTGCCAGTAGTATAGCCGGGGTCGCCGGGGAGCTGTTTTTT. This codes for CASSIAGVAGELFF.

The genes are TRBV5-1 and TRBJ2-3; 8 bases are a match to TRBD1. With 0 bases clipped from V and 0 bases from J, the junction kept 6 bases outside the gene matches. CDR1 is SGHRS, CDR2 YFSETQ, per germline. There are 17 residues in the CDR3. The CDR3 DNA reads TGCGCCAGCAGCTTGGCCCCCGGGACAGGCAGCACAGATACGCAGTATTTT. Its protein product is CASSLAPGTGSTDTQYF. Based on the CDR3 plus reference TRBV5-1 and TRBJ2-3, the full variable domain is KAGVTQTPRYLIKTRGQQVTLSCSPISGHRSVSWYQQTPGQGLQFLFEYFSETQRNKGNFPGRFSGRQFSNSRSEMNVSTLELGDSALYLCASSLAPGTGSTDTQYFGPGTRLTVL.

The rearrangement links TRBV9 to TRBJ1-4; TRBD1 might be the D (5 bases). The CDR3 consists of 17 residues. Trimming took 2 bases from V and 1 from J, leaving 15 bases between them. CDR1 and CDR2 from the germline V gene are SGDLS and YYNGEE. The chain's CDR3 is CASSVGRGLLTNEKLFF. The CDR3 DNA reads TGTGCCAGCAGCGTCGGACGGGGGTTGTTAACTAATGAAAAACTGTTTTTT.

The chain joins TRBV4-1 to TRBJ2-5; 10 nucleotides agree with TRBD2. This CDR3 has 16 residues. V was clipped by 1 base and J by 2 bases; unmatched bases: 4. The germline V gene encodes CDR1 MGHRA and CDR2 YSYEKL. CDR3 coding DNA: TGCGCCAGCAGCCAAGGGGTAGCGGGGGGACAAGAGACCCAGTACTTC. Its translation is CASSQGVAGGQETQYF.

This clone was observed once. The chain is built from TRBV7-2 and TRBJ1-3; unclear D gene. This CDR3 comprises 14 residues. V was shortened by 1 base and J by 5 bases, with 9 bases between the two germline ends. In germline, CDR1 is SGHTA, CDR2 FQGNSA. CDR3 DNA: TGTGCCAGCAGCTTAGACGGCGGGAGAAACACCATATATTTT. Residues: CASSLDGGRNTIYF.

The V gene is TRBV7-9, the J gene TRBJ1-2; D possibly corresponds to TRBD1 (6 bases). CDR3 size: 14 residues. The germline gives CDR1 SEHNR, CDR2 FQNEAQ (reference sequence). Deletions cut 4 bases from V and 8 bases from J, with 17 bases between. The CDR3 region has the DNA TGTGCCAGCAGCTCCAAGGGGGGGCGCCGAGGCTACACCTTC. It encodes CASSSKGGRRGYTF.

The V call is TRBV5-1, the J call TRBJ2-3; 14 nucleotides align to TRBD2. CDR3 size: 18 residues. V was pared by 0 bases and J by 1 base, with 4 bases of the junction left unmatched. Germline CDR1 is SGHRS and CDR2 is YFSETQ. CDR3 region: CASSLGSGLAGGTDTQYF. The CDR3 nucleotides are TGCGCCAGCAGCTTGGGCTCGGGACTAGCGGGGGGCACAGATACGCAGTATTTT.

J is TRBJ2-5 and V is TRBV9, with TRBD2 matching over 14 bases. The ends lost 3 bases at V and 4 bases at J; junction bases unmatched: 5. The CDR3 covers 16 residues. The germline V gene has CDR1 SGDLS and CDR2 YYNGEE. Here the CDR3 reads CASSAPGLAGGETQYF. The CDR3 bases are TGTGCCAGCAGCGCCCCAGGACTAGCGGGAGGAGAGACCCAGTACTTC.